This TCR beta chain appears in the sequencing data of a study of blood T cell repertoires in COVID-19 (dated by TCRdb to 2020 to 2021). Regarding the research as a whole: Collaborator samples came from the United States, Italy and Spain and covered acute and convalescent phases of COVID-19. The prospective study material was composed of cDNA or gDNA derived from T cells, B-cell-depleted T cells, or PBMCs. Deeply sampled blood TCRbeta repertoires from subjects exposed to, actively infected with, or recovered from COVID-19 were included in the dataset. The repertoires were released in a freely available public database intended as a resource for research on the immune response to SARS-CoV-2. The samples were drawn from the first 160 participants of the ongoing ImmuneRACE study and from 1,200 or so subjects provided by 6 global collaborators. A de-identified subject ID, COVID-19 status, age in years and sex were almost always included in the sample metadata. Where HLA class I and class II types were available, the types were taken from metadata supplied by the sample provider, not from assay-based typing. Beyond this particular receptor, the publication reports: Clinical and demographic metadata were provided uncurated, with the amount varying by source and participant.

Participants in the prospective study were aged 18 to 89 years, lived in over 20 United States geographic areas, and enrolled through a virtual design. In the prospective study, cohorts were assigned on the basis of participant-reported clinical history obtained from a screening survey and a study questionnaire. Each participant in the prospective study had whole blood, serum and a nasopharyngeal or oropharyngeal swab collected by mobile phlebotomists. Over a roughly 2-month period, participants in the prospective study had the option of providing additional blood draws and questionnaires. Before DNA extraction, prospective study blood samples were shipped either frozen or at room temperature. Taken from cysteine to phenylalanine, the CDR3 has 12 residues. The DNA shown is the 36-base CDR3, in frame from base 1. From the germline V gene, CDR1 is KGHDR and CDR2 is SFDVKD. V lost 5 bases and J lost 4 bases; the stretch between them is 5 bases long.

A word on this clone: Its antigen remains undetermined. No much larger clone exists at a distance of one base, and base qualities are not known.

TCRbeta CDR3 regions were amplified from genomic DNA using the immunoSEQ Assay, a bias-controlled multiplex PCR. As for the authors' bioinformatics: The number of nucleated cells in each sample was estimated from the amplification of reference gene primers within the assay. To quantify the absolute abundance of each unique TCRbeta CDR3 rearrangement, sequence reads were collapsed and filtered. For each sample, productive Simpson clonality was calculated as the square root of Simpson's diversity index over productive rearrangements. The table was pulled from immuneACCESS by TCRdb, which kept in-frame rearrangements only. Such tables lose some clones; where checked, under half of the loss comes from unresolved V genes, and the rest has no known cause. V, J and clone size reflect that table, while D and trimming were determined from the DNA. Within this sample are about 220,000 clones, with 75% to 90% of them counted one time only. Less than 4.5% of the sample comes from the top ten.

The sequenced sample consisted of PBMCs or T cells enriched from blood (not recorded which). The chain is assembled from TRBV24-1 and TRBJ1-5; confidence is insufficient to name the D gene. This sequence originates from a woman between 40 and 55 years old with acute COVID-19. The DNA reads TGTGCCACCAGTGCCCCTAATCAGCCCCAGCATTTT. The translation is CATSAPNQPQHF.